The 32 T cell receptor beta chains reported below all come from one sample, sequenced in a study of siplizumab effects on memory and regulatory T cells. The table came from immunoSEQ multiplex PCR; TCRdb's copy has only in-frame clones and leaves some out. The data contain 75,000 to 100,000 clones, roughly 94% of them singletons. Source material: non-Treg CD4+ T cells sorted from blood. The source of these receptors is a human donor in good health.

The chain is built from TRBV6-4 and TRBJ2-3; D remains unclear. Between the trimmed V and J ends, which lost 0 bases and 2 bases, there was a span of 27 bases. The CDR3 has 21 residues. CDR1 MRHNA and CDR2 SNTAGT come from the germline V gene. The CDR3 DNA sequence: TGTGCCAGCAGTGACTCGAATCCGTATATCCTTGGCGGCCCCCCCACAGATACGCAGTATTTT. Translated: CASSDSNPYILGGPPTDTQYF.

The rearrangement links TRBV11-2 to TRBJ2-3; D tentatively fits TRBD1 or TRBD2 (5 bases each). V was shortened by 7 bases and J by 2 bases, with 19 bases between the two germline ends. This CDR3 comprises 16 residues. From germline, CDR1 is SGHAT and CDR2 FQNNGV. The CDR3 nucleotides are TGTGCCAGCACCCGCTGGACCGGGACCCTCACAGATACGCAGTATTTT. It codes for CASTRWTGTLTDTQYF. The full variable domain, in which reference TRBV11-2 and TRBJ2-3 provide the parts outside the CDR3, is EAGVAQSPRYKIIEKRQSVAFWCNPISGHATLYWYQQILGQGPKLLIQFQNNGVVDDSQLPKDRFSAERLKGVDSTLKIQPAKLEDSAVYLCASTRWTGTLTDTQYFGPGTRLTVL.

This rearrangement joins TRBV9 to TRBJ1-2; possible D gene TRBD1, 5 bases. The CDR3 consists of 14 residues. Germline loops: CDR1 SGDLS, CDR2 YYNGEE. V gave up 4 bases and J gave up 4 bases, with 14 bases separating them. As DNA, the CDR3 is TGTGCCAGCAGCCCTGAGGGGCTCCCCTATGGCTACACCTTC. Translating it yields CASSPEGLPYGYTF.

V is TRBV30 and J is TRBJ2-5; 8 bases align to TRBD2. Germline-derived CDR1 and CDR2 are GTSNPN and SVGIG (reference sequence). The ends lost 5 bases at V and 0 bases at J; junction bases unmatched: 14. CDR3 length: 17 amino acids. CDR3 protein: CAWVGESSGIYQETQYF. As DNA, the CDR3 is TGTGCCTGGGTGGGTGAGAGTAGCGGGATATACCAAGAGACCCAGTACTTC.

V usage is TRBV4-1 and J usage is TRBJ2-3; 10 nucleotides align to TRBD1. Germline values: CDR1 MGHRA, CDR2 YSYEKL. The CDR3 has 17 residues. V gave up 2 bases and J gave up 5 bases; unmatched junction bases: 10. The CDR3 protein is CASSQSGTGVLEDTQYF. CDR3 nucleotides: TGCGCCAGCAGCCAATCCGGGACAGGGGTTTTGGAAGATACGCAGTATTTT.

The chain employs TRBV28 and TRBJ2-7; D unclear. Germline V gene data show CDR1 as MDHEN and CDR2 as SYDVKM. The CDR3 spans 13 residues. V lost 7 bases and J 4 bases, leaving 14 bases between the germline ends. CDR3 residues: CASTRDTAYEQYF. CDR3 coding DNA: TGTGCCAGCACCAGAGACACTGCGTACGAGCAGTACTTC.

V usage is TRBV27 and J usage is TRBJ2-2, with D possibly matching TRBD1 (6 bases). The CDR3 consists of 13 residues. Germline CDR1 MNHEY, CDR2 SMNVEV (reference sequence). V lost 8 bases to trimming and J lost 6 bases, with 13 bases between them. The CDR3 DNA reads TGTGCCAGCGCACAGGGTACATCCGGGGAGCTGTTTTTT. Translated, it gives CASAQGTSGELFF.

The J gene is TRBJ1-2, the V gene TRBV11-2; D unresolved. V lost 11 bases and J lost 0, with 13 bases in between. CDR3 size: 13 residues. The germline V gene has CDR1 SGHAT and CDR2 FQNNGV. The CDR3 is CAGQKDSNYGYTF. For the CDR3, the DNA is TGTGCCGGTCAGAAAGACTCTAACTATGGCTACACCTTC.

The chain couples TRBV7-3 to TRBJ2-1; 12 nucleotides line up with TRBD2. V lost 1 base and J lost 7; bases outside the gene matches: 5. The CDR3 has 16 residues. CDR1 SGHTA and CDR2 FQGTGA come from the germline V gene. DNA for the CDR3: TGTGCCAGCAGCTTAAAGACTAGCGGGAGTGGTAATGAGCAGTTCTTC. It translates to CASSLKTSGSGNEQFF.

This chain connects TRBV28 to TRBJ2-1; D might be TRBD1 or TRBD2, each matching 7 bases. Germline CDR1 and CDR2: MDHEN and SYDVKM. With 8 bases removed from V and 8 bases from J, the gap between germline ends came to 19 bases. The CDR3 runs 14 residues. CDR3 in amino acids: CASGLARGRDEQFF. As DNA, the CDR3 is TGTGCCAGCGGATTAGCCAGGGGGAGGGATGAGCAGTTCTTC.

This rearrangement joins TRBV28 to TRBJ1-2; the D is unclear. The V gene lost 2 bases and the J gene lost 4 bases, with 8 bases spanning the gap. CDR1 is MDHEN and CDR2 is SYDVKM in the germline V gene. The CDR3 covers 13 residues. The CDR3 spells CASSLVAVYGYTF. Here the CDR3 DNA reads TGTGCCAGCAGTTTAGTGGCAGTCTATGGCTACACCTTC.

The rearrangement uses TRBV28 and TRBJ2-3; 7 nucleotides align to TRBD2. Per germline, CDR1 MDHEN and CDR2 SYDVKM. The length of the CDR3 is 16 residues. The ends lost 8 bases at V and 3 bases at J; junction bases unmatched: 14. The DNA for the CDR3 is TGTGCCAGCGGTAATATAGGACTAGAACAAACAGATACGCAGTATTTT. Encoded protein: CASGNIGLEQTDTQYF.

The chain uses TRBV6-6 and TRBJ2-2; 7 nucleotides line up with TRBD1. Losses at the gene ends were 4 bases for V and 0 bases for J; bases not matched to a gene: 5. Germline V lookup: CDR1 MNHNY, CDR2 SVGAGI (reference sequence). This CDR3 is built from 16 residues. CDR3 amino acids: CASSSPTGSNTGELFF. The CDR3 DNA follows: TGTGCCAGCAGTTCACCGACAGGGTCGAACACCGGGGAGCTGTTTTTT.

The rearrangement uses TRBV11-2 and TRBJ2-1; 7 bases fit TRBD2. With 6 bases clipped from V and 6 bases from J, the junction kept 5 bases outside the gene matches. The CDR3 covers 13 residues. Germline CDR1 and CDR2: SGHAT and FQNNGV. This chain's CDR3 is CASRSGGGNEQFF. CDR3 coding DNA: TGTGCCAGCAGGTCTGGGGGGGGCAATGAGCAGTTCTTC.

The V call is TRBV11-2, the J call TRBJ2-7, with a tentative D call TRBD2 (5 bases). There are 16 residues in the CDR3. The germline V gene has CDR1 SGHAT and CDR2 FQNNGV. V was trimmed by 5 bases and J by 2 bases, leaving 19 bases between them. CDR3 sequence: CASSTTPGPGAYEQYF. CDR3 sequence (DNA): TGTGCCAGCAGCACAACCCCCGGACCCGGGGCCTACGAGCAGTACTTC.

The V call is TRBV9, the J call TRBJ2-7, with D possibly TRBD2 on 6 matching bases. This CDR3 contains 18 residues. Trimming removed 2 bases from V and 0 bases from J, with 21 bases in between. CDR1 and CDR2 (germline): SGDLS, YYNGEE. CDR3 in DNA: TGTGCCAGCAGCGTCGGCACCGAAGTGGCTAGCGTCTCCTACGAGCAGTACTTC. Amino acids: CASSVGTEVASVSYEQYF.

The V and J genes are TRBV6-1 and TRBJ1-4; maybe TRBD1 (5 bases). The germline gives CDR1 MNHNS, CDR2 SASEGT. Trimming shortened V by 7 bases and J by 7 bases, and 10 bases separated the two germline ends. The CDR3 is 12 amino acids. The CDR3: CASTQGREKLFF. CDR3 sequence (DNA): TGTGCCAGCACGCAGGGACGTGAAAAACTGTTTTTT.

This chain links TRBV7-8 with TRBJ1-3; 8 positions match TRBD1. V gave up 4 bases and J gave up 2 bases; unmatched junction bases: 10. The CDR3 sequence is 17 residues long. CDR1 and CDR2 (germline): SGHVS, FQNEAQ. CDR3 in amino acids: CASSSRRTGPTGNTIYF. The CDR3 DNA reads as TGTGCCAGCAGCTCCCGACGGACAGGGCCCACTGGAAACACCATATATTTT.

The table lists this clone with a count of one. The CDR3 DNA reads TGCAGCGTCCTCCCATCGACAGGGGCTAACACCGGGGAGCTGTTTTTT. Its protein product is CSVLPSTGANTGELFF. The chain recombines TRBV29-1 with TRBJ2-2; 8 bases line up with TRBD1. Losses at the gene ends were 6 bases for V and 2 bases for J; bases not matched to a gene: 11. The CDR3 runs to 16 residues. Germline lookup yields CDR1 SQVTM and CDR2 ANQGSEA.

CDR3 sequence reads: CSAGGRGEKLFF. CDR3 bases: TGCAGCGCCGGTGGGAGGGGTGAAAAACTGTTTTTT. The chain couples TRBV29-1 to TRBJ1-4, with D perhaps TRBD1 (5 bases). V was pared by 7 bases and J by 7 bases, with 13 bases between. The CDR3 extends over 12 amino acids. Germline CDR1 is SQVTM and CDR2 is ANQGSEA.

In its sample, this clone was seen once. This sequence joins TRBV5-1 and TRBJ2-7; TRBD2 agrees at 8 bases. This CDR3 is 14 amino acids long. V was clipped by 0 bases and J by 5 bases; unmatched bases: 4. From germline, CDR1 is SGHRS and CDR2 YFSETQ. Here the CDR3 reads CASSLVLAGNEQYF. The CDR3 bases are TGCGCCAGCAGCTTGGTGCTAGCGGGTAACGAGCAGTACTTC.

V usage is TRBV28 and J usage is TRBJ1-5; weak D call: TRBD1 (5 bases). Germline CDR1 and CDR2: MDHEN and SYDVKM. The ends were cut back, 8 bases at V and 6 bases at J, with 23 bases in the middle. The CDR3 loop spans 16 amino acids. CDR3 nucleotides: TGTGCCAGCGGGTCTGGGGGGGTTGTTCCGTTTCAGCCCCAGCATTTT. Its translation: CASGSGGVVPFQPQHF.

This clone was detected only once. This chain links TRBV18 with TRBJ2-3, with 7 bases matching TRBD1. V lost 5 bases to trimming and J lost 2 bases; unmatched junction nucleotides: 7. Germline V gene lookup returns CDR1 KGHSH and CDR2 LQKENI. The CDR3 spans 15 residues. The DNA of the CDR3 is TGTGCCAGCTCAAAGTTGGGACAGTCCACAGATACGCAGTATTTT. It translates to CASSKLGQSTDTQYF.

CDR3: CASSTDRTYEQYF. CDR3 nucleotide sequence: TGTGCCAGCAGCACGGACAGGACCTACGAGCAGTACTTC. The chain carries TRBV11-2 and TRBJ2-7; TRBD1 aligns across 7 bases. The CDR3 consists of 13 residues. The V gene's germline CDR1 is SGHAT and CDR2 FQNNGV. V lost 5 bases and J lost 2; bases outside the gene matches: 3.

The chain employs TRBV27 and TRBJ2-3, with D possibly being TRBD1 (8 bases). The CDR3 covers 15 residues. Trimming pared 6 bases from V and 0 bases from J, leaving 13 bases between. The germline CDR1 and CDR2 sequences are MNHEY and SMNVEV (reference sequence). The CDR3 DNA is TGTGCCAGCAGACCACAGGGGGGGAGCACAGATACGCAGTATTTT. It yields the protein CASRPQGGSTDTQYF.

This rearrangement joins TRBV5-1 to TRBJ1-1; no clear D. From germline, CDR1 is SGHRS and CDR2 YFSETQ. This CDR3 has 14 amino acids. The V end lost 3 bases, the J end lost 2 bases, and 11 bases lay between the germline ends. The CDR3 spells CASSSGTINTEAFF. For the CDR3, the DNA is TGCGCCAGCAGCTCGGGAACAATTAACACTGAAGCTTTCTTT. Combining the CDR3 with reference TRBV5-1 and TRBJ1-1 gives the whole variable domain KAGVTQTPRYLIKTRGQQVTLSCSPISGHRSVSWYQQTPGQGLQFLFEYFSETQRNKGNFPGRFSGRQFSNSRSEMNVSTLELGDSALYLCASSSGTINTEAFFGQGTRLTVV.

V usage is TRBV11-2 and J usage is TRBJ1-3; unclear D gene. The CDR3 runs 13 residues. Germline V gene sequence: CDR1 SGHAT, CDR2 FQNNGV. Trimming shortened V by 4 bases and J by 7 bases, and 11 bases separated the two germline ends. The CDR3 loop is CASSSGLANTIYF. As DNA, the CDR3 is TGTGCCAGCAGCTCAGGACTTGCTAACACCATATATTTT.

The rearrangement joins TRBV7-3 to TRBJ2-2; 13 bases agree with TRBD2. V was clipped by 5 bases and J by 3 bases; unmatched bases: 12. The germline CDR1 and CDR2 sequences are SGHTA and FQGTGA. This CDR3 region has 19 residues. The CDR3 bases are TGTGCCAGCAGCCCCCGCGGACTAGCGGGAGTTCGGGACACCGGGGAGCTGTTTTTT. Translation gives CASSPRGLAGVRDTGELFF.

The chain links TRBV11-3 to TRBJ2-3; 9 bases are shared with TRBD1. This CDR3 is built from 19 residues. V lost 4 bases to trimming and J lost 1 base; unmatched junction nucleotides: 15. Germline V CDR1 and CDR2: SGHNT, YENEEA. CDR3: CASSSSDRGGIDGTDTQYF. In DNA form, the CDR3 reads TGTGCCAGCAGCTCCTCGGACAGGGGAGGCATCGATGGCACAGATACGCAGTATTTT.

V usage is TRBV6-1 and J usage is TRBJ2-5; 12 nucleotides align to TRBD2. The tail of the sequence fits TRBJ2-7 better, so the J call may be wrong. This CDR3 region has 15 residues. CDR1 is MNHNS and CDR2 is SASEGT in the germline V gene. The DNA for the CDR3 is TGTGCCAGCAGCGTACTAGCGGGAGGTACCTACGAGCAGTACTTC. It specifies CASSVLAGGTYEQYF.

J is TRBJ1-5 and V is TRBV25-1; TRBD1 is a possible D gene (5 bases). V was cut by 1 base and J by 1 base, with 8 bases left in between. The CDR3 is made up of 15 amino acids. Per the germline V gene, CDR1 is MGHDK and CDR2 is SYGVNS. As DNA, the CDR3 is TGTGCCAGCAGTGAATCGGGGGTAAGCAATCAGCCCCAGCATTTT. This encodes CASSESGVSNQPQHF.

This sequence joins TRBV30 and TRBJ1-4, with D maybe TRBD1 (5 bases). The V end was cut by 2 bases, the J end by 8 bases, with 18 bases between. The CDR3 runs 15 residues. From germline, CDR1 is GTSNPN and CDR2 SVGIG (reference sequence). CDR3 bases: TGTGCCTGGAGTACCCCGGGGGAGGGGCCCGAAAAACTGTTTTTT. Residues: CAWSTPGEGPEKLFF. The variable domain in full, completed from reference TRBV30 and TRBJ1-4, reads SQTIHQWPATLVQPVGSPLSLECTVEGTSNPNLYWYRQAAGRGLQLLFYSVGIGQISSEVPQNLSASRPQDRQFILSSKKLLLSDSGFYLCAWSTPGEGPEKLFFGSGTQLSVL.